This T cell receptor beta chain was sequenced in a study of T cell responses to AZD1222 COVID-19 vaccine. Study-level results: Across the whole spike, CD4 TCRs peaked at regions 160-218 and 743-854.

Profiling relied on immunoSEQ multiplex PCR, and the TCRdb table lists in-frame clones only, not all of them. The data contain 150,000 or so clones, around 88% of them singletons. Germline V gives CDR1 LGHDT, CDR2 YNNKEL (reference sequence). V was clipped by 4 bases and J by 2 bases; unmatched bases: 6. This CDR3 is built from 15 residues. Regarding this clone: Its antigen is unidentified.

The sequence came from an adult in good health. Material: peripheral blood, obtained on day 0 of MenACWY control vaccination. This sequence joins TRBV3-1 (or the pseudogene TRBV3-2) and TRBJ2-7; TRBD1 matches at 9 bases. The CDR3: CASSLMGQGAYEQYF. The CDR3 DNA is TGTGCCAGCAGCCTTATGGGACAGGGAGCCTACGAGCAGTACTTC.